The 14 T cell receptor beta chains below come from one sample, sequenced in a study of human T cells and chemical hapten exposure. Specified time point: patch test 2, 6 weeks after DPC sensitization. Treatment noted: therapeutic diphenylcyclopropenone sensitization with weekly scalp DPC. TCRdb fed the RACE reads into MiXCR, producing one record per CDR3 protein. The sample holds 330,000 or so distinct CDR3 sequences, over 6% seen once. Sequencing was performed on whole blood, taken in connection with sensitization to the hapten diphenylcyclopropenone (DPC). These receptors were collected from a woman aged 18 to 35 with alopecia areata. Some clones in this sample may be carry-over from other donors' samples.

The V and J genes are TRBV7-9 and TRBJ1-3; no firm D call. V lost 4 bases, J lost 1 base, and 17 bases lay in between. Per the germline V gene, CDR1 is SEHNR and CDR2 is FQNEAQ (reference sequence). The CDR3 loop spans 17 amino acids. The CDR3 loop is CASSSRRALDSGNTIYF. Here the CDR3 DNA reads TGTGCCAGCAGCTCCCGTAGGGCCCTGGATTCTGGAAACACCATATATTTT.

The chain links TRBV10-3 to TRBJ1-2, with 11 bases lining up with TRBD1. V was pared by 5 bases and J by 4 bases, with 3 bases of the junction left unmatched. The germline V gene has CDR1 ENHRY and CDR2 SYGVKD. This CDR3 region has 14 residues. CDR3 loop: CAISPGTGGYGYTF. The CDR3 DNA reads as TGTGCCATCAGTCCCGGGACAGGGGGCTATGGCTACACCTTC.

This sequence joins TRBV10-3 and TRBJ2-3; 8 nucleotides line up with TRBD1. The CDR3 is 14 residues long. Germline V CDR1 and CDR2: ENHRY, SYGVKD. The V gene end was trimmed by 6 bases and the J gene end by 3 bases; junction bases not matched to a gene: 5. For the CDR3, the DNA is TGTGCCATCAGCCGGGACAGGACGACAGATACGCAGTATTTT. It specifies CAISRDRTTDTQYF.

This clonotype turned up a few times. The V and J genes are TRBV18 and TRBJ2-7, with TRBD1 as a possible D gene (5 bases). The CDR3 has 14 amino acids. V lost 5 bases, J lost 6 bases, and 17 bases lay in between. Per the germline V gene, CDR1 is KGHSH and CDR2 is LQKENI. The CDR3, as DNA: TGTGCCAGCTCAATACTGAAGGGTCAGGGCGAGCAGTACTTC. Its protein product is CASSILKGQGEQYF.

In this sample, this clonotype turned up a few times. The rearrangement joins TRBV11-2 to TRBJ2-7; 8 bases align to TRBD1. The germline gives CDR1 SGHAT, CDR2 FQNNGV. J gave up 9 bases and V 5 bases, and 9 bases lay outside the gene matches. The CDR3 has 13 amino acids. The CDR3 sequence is CASSPSGQGRQYF. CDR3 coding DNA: TGTGCCAGCAGCCCTTCCGGACAGGGAAGGCAGTACTTC.

The chain's CDR3 is CASSRGAGATDTQYF. CDR3 sequence (DNA): TGTGCCAGCAGCCGGGGGGCGGGGGCCACAGATACGCAGTATTTT. The chain is built from TRBV27 and TRBJ2-3; weak D call: TRBD2 (7 bases). This CDR3 is built from 15 residues. Trimming removed 6 bases from V and 2 bases from J, with 15 bases in between. Germline lookup yields CDR1 MNHEY and CDR2 SMNVEV (reference sequence).

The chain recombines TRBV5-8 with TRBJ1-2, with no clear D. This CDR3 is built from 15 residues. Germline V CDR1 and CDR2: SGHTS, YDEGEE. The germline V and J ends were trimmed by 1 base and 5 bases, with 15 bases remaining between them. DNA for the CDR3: TGTGCCAGCAGCTTGAGGGAGGCGGCATCGTATGGCTACACCTTC. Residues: CASSLREAASYGYTF. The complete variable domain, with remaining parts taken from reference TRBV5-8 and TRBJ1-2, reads EAGVTQSPTHLIKTRGQQATLRCSPISGHTSVYWYQQALGLGLQFLLWYDEGEERNRGNFPPRFSGRQFPNYSSELNVNALELEDSALYLCASSLREAASYGYTFGSGTRLTVV.

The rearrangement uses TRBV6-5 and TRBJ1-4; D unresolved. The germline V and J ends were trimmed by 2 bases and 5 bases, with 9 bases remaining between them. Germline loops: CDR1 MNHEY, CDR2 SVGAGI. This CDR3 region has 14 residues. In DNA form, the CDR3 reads TGTGCCAGCAGTTACAAGCAGAAAAATGAAAAACTGTTTTTT. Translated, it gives CASSYKQKNEKLFF.

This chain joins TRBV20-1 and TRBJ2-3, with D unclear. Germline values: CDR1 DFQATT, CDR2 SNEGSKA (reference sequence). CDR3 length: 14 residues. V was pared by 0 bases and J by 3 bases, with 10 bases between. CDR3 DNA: TGCAGTGCTAGAGATTCCGGCCGGACAGATACGCAGTATTTT. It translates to CSARDSGRTDTQYF.

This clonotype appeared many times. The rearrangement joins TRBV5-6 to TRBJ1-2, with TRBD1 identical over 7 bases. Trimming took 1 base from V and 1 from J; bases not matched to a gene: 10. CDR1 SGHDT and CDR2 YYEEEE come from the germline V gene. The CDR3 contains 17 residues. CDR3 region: CASSLKTGSPHNYGYTF. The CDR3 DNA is TGTGCCAGCAGCTTGAAGACAGGGAGTCCCCATAACTATGGCTACACCTTC.

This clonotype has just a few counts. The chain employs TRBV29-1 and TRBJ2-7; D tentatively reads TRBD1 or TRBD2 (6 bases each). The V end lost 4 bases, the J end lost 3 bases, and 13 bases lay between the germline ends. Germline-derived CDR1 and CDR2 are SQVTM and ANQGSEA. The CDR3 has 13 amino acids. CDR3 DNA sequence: TGCAGCGTTGCGAGGGGGGACGGCTACGAGCAGTACTTC. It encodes CSVARGDGYEQYF.

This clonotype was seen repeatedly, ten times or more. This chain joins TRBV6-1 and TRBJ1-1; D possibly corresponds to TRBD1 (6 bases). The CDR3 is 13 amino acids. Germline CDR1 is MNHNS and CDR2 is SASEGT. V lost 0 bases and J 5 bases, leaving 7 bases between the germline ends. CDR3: CASSEARGTEAFF. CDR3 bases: TGTGCCAGCAGTGAAGCCAGGGGTACTGAAGCTTTCTTT.

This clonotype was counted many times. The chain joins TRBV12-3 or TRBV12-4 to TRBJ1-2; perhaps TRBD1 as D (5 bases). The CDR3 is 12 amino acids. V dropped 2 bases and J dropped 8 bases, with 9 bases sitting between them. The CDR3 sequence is CASSLRGGGYTF. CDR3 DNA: TGTGCCAGCAGTTTAAGGGGCGGCGGCTACACCTTC.

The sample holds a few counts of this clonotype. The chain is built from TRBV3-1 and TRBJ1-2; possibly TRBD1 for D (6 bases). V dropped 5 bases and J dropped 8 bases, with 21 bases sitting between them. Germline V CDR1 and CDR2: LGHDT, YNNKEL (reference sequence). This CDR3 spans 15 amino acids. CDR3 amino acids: CASSSTHTGKGGYTF. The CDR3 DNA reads TGTGCCAGCAGCTCGACTCATACAGGGAAAGGCGGCTACACCTTC.